Given below is one T cell receptor (beta chain) in context. These data are taken from a study of cytotoxic CD8 clonotypes in ibrutinib-treated CLL. About the study: The cohort had about a dozen relapsed/refractory and around 15 treatment-naive patients, fewer than 18 IGHV unmutated.

Sequencing used immunoSEQ multiplex PCR; TCRdb keeps in-frame clones, though not all of them. The table records 150,000 to 200,000 clones, around nine tenths of them present only once. V lost 3 bases, J lost 4 bases, and 19 bases lay in between. CDR3 length: 16 amino acids. Germline assignment: CDR1 SGDLS and CDR2 YYNGEE. The clonotype originates from a human donor with chronic lymphocytic leukemia. The J gene is TRBJ1-1, the V gene TRBV9; weak D call: TRBD1 (5 bases). The source material was PBMCs, sampled at disease progression, from a patient treated with ibrutinib. CDR3 region: CASSAQLQGSFTEAFF. CDR3 nucleotide sequence: TGTGCCAGCAGCGCCCAACTCCAGGGTTCGTTCACTGAAGCTTTCTTT.